The sequence of this T cell receptor (beta chain) was determined in a study of blood T cells in healthy people across ages. Broader study findings: Relative to aged donors, long-lived donors carried more naive CD4+ cells and displayed higher diversity.

The CDR3 runs 15 residues. Germline-derived CDR1 and CDR2 are MGHRA and YSYEKL. Alongside a J-beta primer mix, a sample-barcoded 5' primer served in a second PCR lasting about 7 to 12 cycles. A template-switch adaptor with 12 random nucleotides tagged each cDNA molecule. MiXCR was run by TCRdb on the 5' RACE reads, yielding one entry per CDR3 protein. The data show 1,500,000 or so distinct CDR3 sequences, approximately 63% seen once. As to this clonotype: The target antigen is unknown. The germline gene is not matched at one end of the junction; a read error may be the cause.

The TCR comes from a man aged 18 to 30 in good health. This chain connects TRBV4-1 to TRBJ2-3; D is tentatively TRBD1 or TRBD2 (5 bases each). Sequenced input: blood. The CDR3 region has the DNA TGCGCCAGCAGCCCGCTAGGACGGGGCACAGATGCGCAGTATTTT. Translation gives CASSPLGRGTDAQYF.